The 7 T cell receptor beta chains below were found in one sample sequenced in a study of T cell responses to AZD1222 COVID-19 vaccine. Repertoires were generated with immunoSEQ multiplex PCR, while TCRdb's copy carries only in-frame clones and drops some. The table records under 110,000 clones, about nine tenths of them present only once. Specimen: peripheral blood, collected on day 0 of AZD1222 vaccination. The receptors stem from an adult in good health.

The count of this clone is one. The CDR3 DNA reads as TGTGCCAGCAGCAAAGGACAGGGGACGACTGGCTACACCTTC. Translated, it gives CASSKGQGTTGYTF. The chain combines TRBV2 with TRBJ1-2; 9 positions match TRBD1. V was pared by 6 bases and J by 7 bases, with 9 bases of the junction left unmatched. The germline CDR1 and CDR2 sequences are SNHLY and FYNNEI. CDR3 length equals 14 residues.

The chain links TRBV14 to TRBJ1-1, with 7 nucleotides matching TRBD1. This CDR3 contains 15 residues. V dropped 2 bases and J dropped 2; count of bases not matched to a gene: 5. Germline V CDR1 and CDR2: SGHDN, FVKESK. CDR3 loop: CASSQLDRSNTEAFF. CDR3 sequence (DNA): TGTGCCAGCAGCCAACTGGACAGGAGTAACACTGAAGCTTTCTTT.

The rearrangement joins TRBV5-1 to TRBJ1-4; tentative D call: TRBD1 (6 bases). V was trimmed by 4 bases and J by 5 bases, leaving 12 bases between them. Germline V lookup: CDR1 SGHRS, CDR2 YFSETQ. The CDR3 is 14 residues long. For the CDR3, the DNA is TGCGCCAGCAGCCCGGAAAGGGGGAATGAAAAACTGTTTTTT. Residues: CASSPERGNEKLFF.

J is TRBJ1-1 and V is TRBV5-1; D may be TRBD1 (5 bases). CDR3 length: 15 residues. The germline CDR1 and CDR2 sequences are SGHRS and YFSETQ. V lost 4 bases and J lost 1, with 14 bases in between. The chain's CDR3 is CASSPLGAQNTEAFF. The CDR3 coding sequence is TGCGCCAGCAGCCCGCTCGGGGCGCAGAACACTGAAGCTTTCTTT. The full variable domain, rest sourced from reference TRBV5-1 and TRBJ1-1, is KAGVTQTPRYLIKTRGQQVTLSCSPISGHRSVSWYQQTPGQGLQFLFEYFSETQRNKGNFPGRFSGRQFSNSRSEMNVSTLELGDSALYLCASSPLGAQNTEAFFGQGTRLTVV.

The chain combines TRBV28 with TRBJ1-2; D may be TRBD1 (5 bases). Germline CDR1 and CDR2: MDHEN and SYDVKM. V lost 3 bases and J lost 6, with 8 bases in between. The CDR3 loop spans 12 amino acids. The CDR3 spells CASSFGGNGYTF. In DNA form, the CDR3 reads TGTGCCAGCAGTTTTGGGGGAAATGGCTACACCTTC.

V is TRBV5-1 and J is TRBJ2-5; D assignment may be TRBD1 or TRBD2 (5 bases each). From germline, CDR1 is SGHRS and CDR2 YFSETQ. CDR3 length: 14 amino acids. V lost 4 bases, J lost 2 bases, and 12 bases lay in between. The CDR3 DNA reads TGCGCCAGCAGCCTGGGGGTGAGGCAAGAGACCCAGTACTTC. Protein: CASSLGVRQETQYF.

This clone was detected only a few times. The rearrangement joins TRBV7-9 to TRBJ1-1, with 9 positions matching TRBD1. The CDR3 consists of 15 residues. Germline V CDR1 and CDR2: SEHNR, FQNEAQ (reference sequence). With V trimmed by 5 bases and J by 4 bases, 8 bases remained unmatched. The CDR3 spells CASSETQGAGTEAFF. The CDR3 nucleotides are TGTGCCAGCAGCGAAACACAGGGGGCAGGCACTGAAGCTTTCTTT.